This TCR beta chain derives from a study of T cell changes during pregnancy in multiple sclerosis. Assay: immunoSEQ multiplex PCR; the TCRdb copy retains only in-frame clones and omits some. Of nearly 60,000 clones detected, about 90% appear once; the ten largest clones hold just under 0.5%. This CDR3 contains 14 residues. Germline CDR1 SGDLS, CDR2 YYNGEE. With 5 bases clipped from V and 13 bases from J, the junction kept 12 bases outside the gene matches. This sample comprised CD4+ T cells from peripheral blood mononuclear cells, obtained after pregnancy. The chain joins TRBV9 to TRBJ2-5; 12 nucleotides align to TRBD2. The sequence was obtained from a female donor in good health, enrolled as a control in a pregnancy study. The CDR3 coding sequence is TGTGCCAGCAGGTCCGGCACTAGCGGGGGGCCGATGTACTTC. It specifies CASRSGTSGGPMYF.